This TCR beta chain was recovered during a study of control samples from healthy donors and cancer patients (TCRdb year 2020). Remarks on this clone: The antigen this receptor binds is unknown. The input lacks base qualities; no much larger clone sits a single base away.

The library was made by the immunoSEQ multiplex PCR assay. This is the immuneACCESS table as TCRdb keeps it, with only in-frame sequences that have V and J called. A part of the clones is gone; compared with another copy, unresolved V genes explain less than half, and the rest is unexplained. This sample holds under 200,000 clones; approximately 94% were observed only once. About 8.5% of the sample lies in the top ten. In the germline V gene (reference sequence), CDR1 corresponds to SGHNT and CDR2 to YYREEE. Reading from cysteine to phenylalanine, the CDR3 counts 15 amino acids. This entry keeps only the CDR3 DNA: 45 bases, framed from base 1. V is cut back by 0 bases and J by 8 bases, with 7 bases in the junction unmatched.

The rearrangement joined TRBV5-4 to TRBJ2-1; the central 8 bases match TRBD2. This clonotype was sampled from a woman aged 40 to 50 in good health. The sequenced sample was blood. The nucleotide sequence is TGTGCCAGCAGCTTGGGCCAGCGGGAGTGGTATGAGCAGTTCTTC. The resulting protein is CASSLGQREWYEQFF.